A single T cell receptor (beta chain) is shown here with its context. As a fraction of the sample, this clone is medium-sized (0.01 to 0.1%). Its antigen has not been determined. It has no much larger one-base neighbor in the sample; base qualities were not kept. In light of the paper, this sample's time point label describes: roughly 12 months on ibrutinib. Approximately 2 micrograms of genomic DNA were extracted from cryopreserved PBMCs for TCR beta library preparation. Longitudinal blood samples from CLL patients on ibrutinib monotherapy underwent high-throughput TCR beta sequencing. The patients took part in an open-label, single-center phase 2 trial of ibrutinib monotherapy. On a MiSeq, deep resolution sequencing aimed for a depth between 1 in 1 million and 1 in 200,000 T cells, with each clonotype covered 10x on average. The immunoSEQ hsTCRB Kit was used to generate the TCR beta libraries. For the original study's pipeline: The data were analyzed with ImmunoSEQ Analyzer and ImmunoSEQ Data Assistant, and V, D and J gene assignments followed IMGT definitions. Clonality, which ranges from 0 to 1, was calculated as one minus the normalized Shannon entropy of productive rearrangement frequencies. Only overrepresented clonotypes making up at least 0.05% of each patient's repertoire were included in the public clonotype analysis. About twelve repertoires from age-matched healthy donors, obtained from immuneACCESS, served as clonality controls. TCRdb took over this immuneACCESS table, retaining in-frame rearrangements with V and J assigned. Such tables are incomplete; in checked studies, under half of the missing clones stem from an unresolved V gene, and the remainder is unexplained. V and J calls and clone size follow that table, whereas D and trimming were derived from the DNA. This sample is represented by about 68,000 clones; 68% of them were singletons. The ten largest clones capture approximately 5% of the sample.

The data derive from a study of cytotoxic CD8 clonotypes in ibrutinib-treated CLL (dated by TCRdb to the early 2020s). In terms of the full investigation: The cohort included roughly 15 treatment-naive and some 10 relapsed/refractory patients; roughly 17 were IGHV unmutated. Responses were partial in roughly 24 patients and complete in 2; after median approximately 67 months follow-up, roughly 14 stayed in remission and approximately twelve progressed. Samples at response were collected after a median of 12 months of treatment, with a range of 6 to 36 months. On average, each sample had a few hundred thousand productive templates and approximately 100,000 productive rearrangements. Of the roughly 86 people in the trial, about 25 had longitudinal samples available. Cryopreserved peripheral blood mononuclear cells were collected before treatment, at response, and at either disease progression or sustained remission. All remission and progressive disease samples were collected while patients were still receiving ibrutinib.

General study outcomes and caveats: An increase in clonality was observed at ibrutinib response, with clonality remaining stable during sustained remission and falling back toward baseline at progression. Public clonotypes were rare and either contracted or stayed stable during treatment, and the rise in clonality at ibrutinib response reflected the expansion of private clonotypes. At baseline, clonality was higher than in age-matched healthy donors and showed a strong correlation with circulating CD8+ T-cell counts. Lymph node repertoires were not examined, and the timing of sampling was not matched between patients in sustained remission and those whose disease progressed.

Sequencing used PBMCs, obtained after 12 months of ibrutinib treatment. The receptor comes from a human donor with chronic lymphocytic leukemia.

The DNA reads TGCGCCAGCAGCCTCCGGGACAGGGTCTACGAGCAGTACTTC. The translation is CASSLRDRVYEQYF. Rearrangement joined TRBV5-1 to TRBJ2-7; 9 central bases correspond to TRBD1. Unmatched junction bases come to 5, with V trimmed by 4 bases and J by 3 bases. Taken from cysteine to phenylalanine, the CDR3 has 14 residues. Of all the DNA, just the CDR3 is kept, 42 bases in frame from base 1. In the germline V gene, CDR1 corresponds to SGHRS and CDR2 to YFSETQ.